This T cell receptor beta chain was sequenced in a study of T cells after somatic rescue of genetic block (dated by TCRdb to between 2020 and 2021). With respect to the entire study: What the study looked at was long-term robustness, specifically in a T-cell system that came about through somatic rescue of a genetic block in T-cell development.

Library generation was performed with the immunoSEQ multiplex PCR assay. The source is immuneACCESS, and TCRdb retained only in-frame sequences with V and J called. Part of the clones is not carried over; for the studies checked, unresolved V genes explain less than half of this, and the remainder is unexplained. The sample contains roughly 15,000 clones, approximately 72% of them found a single time. Clones ranked in the top ten supply more than 13% of the sample. The germline V gene sets CDR1 to SGHDN and CDR2 to FVKESK. Unmatched junction bases come to 2, with V trimmed by 0 bases and J by 0 bases. Counted from cysteine to phenylalanine, this CDR3 has 15 amino acids. Only the CDR3 region is kept as DNA, spanning 45 bases read in frame from base 1. Turning to this clone: Its antigen target is currently unknown. There are no base qualities to consult, and no much larger clone falls within one base.

The sample taken for sequencing was peripheral blood mononuclear cells (PBMCs). This TCR was sampled from a boy aged 5-17 years. The sequence links TRBV14 to TRBJ2-7; the junction holds 7 bases that match TRBD1. The sequenced DNA is TGTGCCAGCAGCCAAGAGAGACAGGGCTCCTACGAGCAGTACTTC. The encoded protein is CASSQERQGSYEQYF. The CDR3, completed at both ends by the reference TRBV14 and TRBJ2-7 genes, gives the full variable domain EAGVTQFPSHSVIEKGQTVTLRCDPISGHDNLYWYRRVMGKEIKFLLHFVKESKQDESGMPNNRFLAERTGGTYSTLKVQPAELEDSGVYFCASSQERQGSYEQYFGPGTRLTVT.